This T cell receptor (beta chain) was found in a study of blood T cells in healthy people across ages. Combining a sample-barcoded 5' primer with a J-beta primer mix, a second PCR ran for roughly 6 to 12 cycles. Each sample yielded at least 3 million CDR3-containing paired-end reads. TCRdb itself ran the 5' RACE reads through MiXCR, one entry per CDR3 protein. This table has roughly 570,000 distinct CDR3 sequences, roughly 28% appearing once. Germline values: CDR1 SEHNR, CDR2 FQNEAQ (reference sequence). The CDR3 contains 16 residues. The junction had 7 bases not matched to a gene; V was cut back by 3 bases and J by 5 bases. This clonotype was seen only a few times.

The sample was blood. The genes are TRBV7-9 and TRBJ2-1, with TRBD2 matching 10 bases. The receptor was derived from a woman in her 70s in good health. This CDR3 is CASSLSLAGRNNEQFF. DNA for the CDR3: TGTGCCAGCAGCTTGTCACTAGCGGGGCGTAACAATGAGCAGTTCTTC. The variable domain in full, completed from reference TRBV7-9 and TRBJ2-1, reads DTGVSQNPRHKITKRGQNVTFRCDPISEHNRLYWYRQTLGQGPEFLTYFQNEAQLEKSRLLSDRFSAERPKGSFSTLEIQRTEQGDSAMYLCASSLSLAGRNNEQFFGPGTRLTVL.